This is a list of T cell receptor beta chains from one sample in a study of blood T cell repertoires in COVID-19. Assay used: immunoSEQ multiplex PCR; TCRdb lists only in-frame clones, some missing. The table records about 200,000 clones, around four fifths of them present only once. Sequencing was carried out using peripheral blood. These receptors were taken from a man in his fifties or sixties with COVID-19, enrolled during active disease. Each CDR3 is given with its conserved first and last residue. D genes are given only for firm matches. The listing skips clone size in some rows; elsewhere it reads once, few, many or a size class.

v_call: TRBV13; d_call: -; clone_size: -; j_call: TRBJ1-2; cdr3_nt: TGTGCCAGCAGCTTAGTAAGTAGAAGTGACTATGGCTACACCTTC; cdr3_aa: CASSLVSRSDYGYTF
v_call: TRBV5-1; d_call: TRBD2; clone_size: -; j_call: TRBJ2-5; cdr3_nt: TGCGCCAGCAGCCCCGGACTAGCGGGAGAAAAGACCCAGTACTTC; cdr3_aa: CASSPGLAGEKTQYF
v_call: TRBV5-6; d_call: TRBD1; clone_size: -; j_call: TRBJ2-2; cdr3_nt: TGTGCCAGCAGCCTTCGGACAGGGTTGAACACCGGGGAGCTGTTTTTT; cdr3_aa: CASSLRTGLNTGELFF
v_call: TRBV6-6; d_call: -; clone_size: few; j_call: TRBJ2-5; cdr3_nt: TGTGCCAGCAGTTACTCTGGAGGGAGGGAGACCCAGTACTTC; cdr3_aa: CASSYSGGRETQYF
v_call: TRBV28; d_call: -; clone_size: many; j_call: TRBJ2-2; cdr3_nt: TGTGCCAGCAGTTTGGGAGAGTTCAACACCGGGGAGCTGTTTTTT; cdr3_aa: CASSLGEFNTGELFF
v_call: TRBV19; d_call: -; clone_size: -; j_call: TRBJ1-2; cdr3_nt: TGTGCCACCGCCGGGACTGGGAGTGAAGGCTACACCTTC; cdr3_aa: CATAGTGSEGYTF
v_call: TRBV12-3/TRBV12-4; d_call: -; clone_size: -; j_call: TRBJ2-2; cdr3_nt: TGTGCCAGCAGCCGGGGTGGGACAGGGGAGCTGTTTTTT; cdr3_aa: CASSRGGTGELFF
v_call: TRBV11-2; d_call: -; clone_size: -; j_call: TRBJ2-1; cdr3_nt: TGTGCCAGCAGCTTCCGGGGATACAATGAGCAGTTCTTC; cdr3_aa: CASSFRGYNEQFF
v_call: TRBV6-5; d_call: TRBD1; clone_size: -; j_call: TRBJ1-4; cdr3_nt: TGTGCCAGCAGTTACTCGACAGGGGAACTGTTTTTT; cdr3_aa: CASSYSTGELFF
v_call: TRBV10-3; d_call: TRBD1; clone_size: -; j_call: TRBJ1-6; cdr3_nt: TGTGCCGTTCAACCCGGGACAGGGGCTTCACCCCTCCACTTT; cdr3_aa: CAVQPGTGASPLHF
v_call: TRBV28; d_call: -; clone_size: -; j_call: TRBJ2-1; cdr3_nt: TGTGCCAGCAGTGCTTTGGGACACAGGGTCGTAAATGAGCAGTTCTTC; cdr3_aa: CASSALGHRVVNEQFF
v_call: TRBV6-5; d_call: TRBD1; clone_size: -; j_call: TRBJ1-2; cdr3_nt: TGTGCCAGCAGTCCGGGACAGAACTATGGCTACACCTTC; cdr3_aa: CASSPGQNYGYTF
v_call: TRBV6-6; d_call: TRBD1; clone_size: -; j_call: TRBJ2-7; cdr3_nt: TGTGCCAGCAGACCGGGACAGGGTGGTTACGAGCAGTACTTC; cdr3_aa: CASRPGQGGYEQYF
v_call: TRBV10-3; d_call: -; clone_size: -; j_call: TRBJ1-5; cdr3_nt: TGTGCCACCAACAGACAGGCCAATCAGCCCCAGCATTTT; cdr3_aa: CATNRQANQPQHF
v_call: TRBV7-9; d_call: -; clone_size: -; j_call: TRBJ1-2; cdr3_nt: TGTGCCAGCGGAGGTCTCGGCTACACCTTC; cdr3_aa: CASGGLGYTF
v_call: TRBV5-4; d_call: -; clone_size: few; j_call: TRBJ1-5; cdr3_nt: TGTGCCAGCAGCTTGGACAACAATCAGCCCCAGCATTTT; cdr3_aa: CASSLDNNQPQHF
v_call: TRBV6-6; d_call: -; clone_size: few; j_call: TRBJ1-2; cdr3_nt: TGTGCCAGCAGCCCCACTAACTATGGCTACACCTTC; cdr3_aa: CASSPTNYGYTF
v_call: TRBV4-1; d_call: TRBD1; clone_size: few; j_call: TRBJ2-3; cdr3_nt: TGCGCCAGCTCCTCGGGACAGAACACAGATACGCAGTATTTT; cdr3_aa: CASSSGQNTDTQYF
v_call: TRBV27; d_call: TRBD2; clone_size: -; j_call: TRBJ2-7; cdr3_nt: TGTGCCAGCGGACCCCCGGGACTAGCCTTCTACGAGCAGTACTTC; cdr3_aa: CASGPPGLAFYEQYF
v_call: TRBV6-4; d_call: TRBD2; clone_size: -; j_call: TRBJ2-1; cdr3_nt: TGTGCCAGCAGTGCCGGGAGGGCCTCCTACAATGAGCAGTTCTTC; cdr3_aa: CASSAGRASYNEQFF
v_call: TRBV10-1; d_call: -; clone_size: -; j_call: TRBJ1-1; cdr3_nt: TGCGCCAGCAGTGAAGGGTCGACCCCTCGGGGAGCTTTCTTT; cdr3_aa: CASSEGSTPRGAFF
v_call: TRBV18; d_call: TRBD1; clone_size: -; j_call: TRBJ1-1; cdr3_nt: TGTGCCAGCTCACCAAAGATCGAATACGGACAGGGAACTGAAGCTTTCTTT; cdr3_aa: CASSPKIEYGQGTEAFF
v_call: TRBV5-1; d_call: -; clone_size: -; j_call: TRBJ1-1; cdr3_nt: TGCGCCAGCAGCGTACAGGGTCCTGAAGCTTTCTTT; cdr3_aa: CASSVQGPEAFF
v_call: TRBV27; d_call: -; clone_size: -; j_call: TRBJ1-4; cdr3_nt: TGTGCCAGCAGTCGCACAGGGACTAAAGAAAAACTGTTTTTT; cdr3_aa: CASSRTGTKEKLFF
v_call: TRBV10-3; d_call: -; clone_size: once; j_call: TRBJ1-5; cdr3_nt: TGTGCCACCTCCCTGGGGCAGGCGGCAGGGGGCAATCAGCCCCAGCATTTT; cdr3_aa: CATSLGQAAGGNQPQHF
v_call: TRBV11-2; d_call: -; clone_size: -; j_call: TRBJ1-3; cdr3_nt: TGTGCCAGCAGCTTAGCGGGGGGAAACACCATATATTTT; cdr3_aa: CASSLAGGNTIYF
v_call: TRBV28; d_call: TRBD1; clone_size: once; j_call: TRBJ1-1; cdr3_nt: TGTGCCAGCAAACCGGGACAGGGGGCGTTAGAAGCTTTCTTT; cdr3_aa: CASKPGQGALEAFF
v_call: TRBV25-1; d_call: -; clone_size: -; j_call: TRBJ2-7; cdr3_nt: TGTGCCAGCAGTGAATGGAGGGACTCCTACGAGCAGTACTTC; cdr3_aa: CASSEWRDSYEQYF
v_call: TRBV6-5; d_call: -; clone_size: -; j_call: TRBJ1-6; cdr3_nt: TGTGCCAGCAGTTACCCGACCCGGACTTATAATTCACCCCTCCACTTT; cdr3_aa: CASSYPTRTYNSPLHF
v_call: TRBV10-2; d_call: TRBD1; clone_size: -; j_call: TRBJ1-1; cdr3_nt: TGCGCCACCGTGGGACAGATGAACACTGAAGCTTTCTTT; cdr3_aa: CATVGQMNTEAFF
v_call: TRBV11-2; d_call: -; clone_size: once; j_call: TRBJ1-2; cdr3_nt: TGTGCCAGCAGCTTAGGGGGCCAATATGGCTACACCTTC; cdr3_aa: CASSLGGQYGYTF
v_call: TRBV5-6; d_call: TRBD1; clone_size: -; j_call: TRBJ2-7; cdr3_nt: TGTGCCAGCAGCTTGGAAAGGACAGGGCCGTACGAGCAGTACTTC; cdr3_aa: CASSLERTGPYEQYF
v_call: TRBV19; d_call: TRBD1; clone_size: -; j_call: TRBJ1-5; cdr3_nt: TGTGCCAGTAGTAAGCTTTCGGACAGGGGTTGGGGCGTCGATCAGCCCCAGCATTTT; cdr3_aa: CASSKLSDRGWGVDQPQHF
v_call: TRBV12-3/TRBV12-4; d_call: -; clone_size: -; j_call: TRBJ1-5; cdr3_nt: TGTGCCAGCAATGGACAGCGCAATCAGCCCCAGCATTTT; cdr3_aa: CASNGQRNQPQHF
v_call: TRBV5-1; d_call: -; clone_size: -; j_call: TRBJ2-3; cdr3_nt: TGCGCCAGCAGCCAATCGACAGGACGCACAGATACGCAGTATTTT; cdr3_aa: CASSQSTGRTDTQYF
v_call: TRBV7-2; d_call: -; clone_size: -; j_call: TRBJ1-3; cdr3_nt: TGTGCCAGCAGCTTAGGACAGGTTCTCTCTGGAAACACCATATATTTT; cdr3_aa: CASSLGQVLSGNTIYF
v_call: TRBV29-1; d_call: TRBD2; clone_size: once; j_call: TRBJ2-5; cdr3_nt: TGCAGCGTCCTGGGACTAGCGGGAGTAGAGACCCAGTACTTC; cdr3_aa: CSVLGLAGVETQYF
v_call: TRBV6-2/TRBV6-3; d_call: TRBD1; clone_size: once; j_call: TRBJ2-7; cdr3_nt: TGTGCCAGCAGTTACATGATCCTCCGGGACAGGGAACAAGAGCAGTACTTC; cdr3_aa: CASSYMILRDREQEQYF
v_call: TRBV10-3; d_call: -; clone_size: -; j_call: TRBJ1-2; cdr3_nt: TGTGCCATCAGTGAGCCGCCGCGGGTCACCTTC; cdr3_aa: CAISEPPRVTF
v_call: TRBV9; d_call: -; clone_size: -; j_call: TRBJ1-1; cdr3_nt: TGTGCCAGCAGCGTAGCTGCAGGTACTTCGGCTTTCTTT; cdr3_aa: CASSVAAGTSAFF
v_call: TRBV7-2; d_call: TRBD2; clone_size: -; j_call: TRBJ2-1; cdr3_nt: TGTGCCAGCGCACTCAGCGCGGGAGGGCGTTACAATGAGCAGTTCTTC; cdr3_aa: CASALSAGGRYNEQFF
v_call: TRBV7-6; d_call: TRBD1; clone_size: -; j_call: TRBJ1-1; cdr3_nt: TGTGCCAGCAGCCCCTACCAGGGGGACACTGAAGCTTTCTTT; cdr3_aa: CASSPYQGDTEAFF
v_call: TRBV28; d_call: -; clone_size: -; j_call: TRBJ1-1; cdr3_nt: TGTGCCAGCAGTTTAGGGGCGGGGCCCGAAGCTTTCTTT; cdr3_aa: CASSLGAGPEAFF
v_call: TRBV2; d_call: -; clone_size: once; j_call: TRBJ1-4; cdr3_nt: TGTGCCAGCTCTCAGGAGGGAAAACTGTTTTTT; cdr3_aa: CASSQEGKLFF
v_call: TRBV6-2/TRBV6-3; d_call: -; clone_size: -; j_call: TRBJ2-7; cdr3_nt: TGTGCCAGCAGTCACAACATTGAAGAGCAGTACTTC; cdr3_aa: CASSHNIEEQYF
v_call: TRBV11-2; d_call: TRBD1; clone_size: -; j_call: TRBJ2-7; cdr3_nt: TGTGCCAGCAGCTTAGCGGTACCGGGACAGGGTCCCTCCTACGAGCAGTACTTC; cdr3_aa: CASSLAVPGQGPSYEQYF
v_call: TRBV3-1/TRBV3-2; d_call: -; clone_size: -; j_call: TRBJ2-7; cdr3_nt: TGTGCCAGCAGCCGGAGGACAGCGGCGATCTCCTACGAGCAGTACTTC; cdr3_aa: CASSRRTAAISYEQYF
v_call: TRBV9; d_call: -; clone_size: -; j_call: TRBJ2-5; cdr3_nt: TGTGCCAGCAGCGTTTCAGGTCAAGAGACCCAGTACTTC; cdr3_aa: CASSVSGQETQYF
v_call: TRBV3-1/TRBV3-2; d_call: TRBD1; clone_size: -; j_call: TRBJ1-5; cdr3_nt: TGTGCCAGCAGCCAAGGCCTAGGGGGCAGGGGACAGCCCCAGCATTTT; cdr3_aa: CASSQGLGGRGQPQHF
v_call: TRBV5-1; d_call: -; clone_size: -; j_call: TRBJ2-3; cdr3_nt: TGCGCCAGCACAGGGCCAAACACAGATACGCAGTATTTT; cdr3_aa: CASTGPNTDTQYF